A single sample is the source of the 27 T cell receptor beta chains below, sequenced in a study of beta chain features in type 1 diabetes. Expressed TCRB transcripts were sequenced because the isolated RNA had all been reverse transcribed beforehand. Here immunoSEQ multiplex PCR was the method, and the copy in TCRdb shows in-frame clones only, minus some. The sample has about 210,000 clones; 9.5% to 13% are singletons. Sequencing input: central memory CD4+ T cells from blood. The receptors were sampled from a man between 18 and 35 years old in good health.

This clone has a count of ten or more. The V gene is TRBV5-4, the J gene TRBJ2-1, with D possibly TRBD2 on 6 matching bases. This CDR3 contains 16 residues. Trimming shortened V by 4 bases and J by 1 base, and 15 bases separated the two germline ends. The V gene's germline CDR1 is SGHNT and CDR2 YYREEE (reference sequence). The CDR3 region is CASSTRRASSYNEQFF. CDR3 coding DNA: TGTGCCAGCAGCACACGGAGGGCCTCGTCCTACAATGAGCAGTTCTTC.

V is TRBV27 and J is TRBJ1-4; weak D call: TRBD1 (5 bases). V dropped 5 bases and J dropped 8 bases, with 12 bases sitting between them. The CDR3 sequence is 13 residues long. CDR1 and CDR2 from the germline V gene are MNHEY and SMNVEV (reference sequence). The CDR3 nucleotides are TGTGCCAGCAGTAGGGGACCTACGGAAAAACTGTTTTTT. This encodes CASSRGPTEKLFF.

This clone has more than one count but fewer than ten. J is TRBJ2-7 and V is TRBV2, with D possibly TRBD2 on 6 matching bases. Looked up from germline, CDR1 is SNHLY and CDR2 is FYNNEI. The V gene lost 6 bases and the J gene lost 3 bases, with 18 bases spanning the gap. The CDR3 is 15 residues long. CDR3 sequence (DNA): TGTGCCAGCAGCTTAAGGAGGGCCAGCCTCTACGAGCAGTACTTC. Amino acid sequence: CASSLRRASLYEQYF.

This clone was found a few times. The V call is TRBV6-1, the J call TRBJ2-5, with 10 positions matching TRBD2. The J segment lost 4 bases and the V segment lost 5 bases, leaving 4 bases of the junction unmatched. Germline-derived CDR1 and CDR2 are MNHNS and SASEGT. The CDR3 extends over 14 amino acids. The CDR3 DNA is TGTGCCAGCAGTCCTCAGCGGGAGGGAGAGACCCAGTACTTC. This sequence encodes CASSPQREGETQYF.

This clone was found many times. The chain joins TRBV30 to TRBJ2-7; D is tentatively TRBD1 or TRBD2 (5 bases each). Looked up from germline, CDR1 is GTSNPN and CDR2 is SVGIG (reference sequence). Trimming removed 2 bases at V and 1 base at J, with 9 bases between. The CDR3 runs to 13 residues. The CDR3 nucleotides are TGTGCCTGGAGTCCTGGGGGTTCCTACGAGCAGTACTTC. This translates into CAWSPGGSYEQYF.

Concerning this clone itself: Other nucleotide sequences in the sample specify the same CDR3. The chain links TRBV5-6 to TRBJ2-5; D not certain. From germline, CDR1 is SGHDT and CDR2 YYEEEE. The CDR3 loop spans 13 amino acids. V was cut by 3 bases and J by 1 base, with 7 bases left in between. The CDR3 spells CASSSGSQETQYF. CDR3 coding DNA: TGTGCCAGCAGCTCCGGGTCCCAAGAGACCCAGTACTTC.

This clone has a count of ten or more. The chain links TRBV6-5 to TRBJ2-7; 11 nucleotides line up with TRBD2. This CDR3 region has 14 residues. Per the germline V gene, CDR1 is MNHEY and CDR2 is SVGAGI. V was pared by 6 bases and J by 0 bases, with 1 base of the junction left unmatched. This CDR3 reads CASRTSGNSYEQYF. The CDR3 coding sequence is TGTGCCAGCAGGACTAGCGGGAACTCCTACGAGCAGTACTTC.

This chain joins TRBV30 and TRBJ2-7; the D is unclear. Germline V gene data show CDR1 as GTSNPN and CDR2 as SVGIG (reference sequence). CDR3 size: 11 residues. The germline V and J ends were trimmed by 4 bases and 5 bases, with 9 bases remaining between them. The CDR3 here is CAWTRFDEQYF. The CDR3 region has the DNA TGTGCCTGGACCAGGTTCGACGAGCAGTACTTC.

This rearrangement joins TRBV27 to TRBJ2-1; 9 positions match TRBD2. J was trimmed by 5 bases and V by 2 bases; bases with no gene match: 4. Germline values: CDR1 MNHEY, CDR2 SMNVEV (reference sequence). This CDR3 has 15 residues. The CDR3 bases are TGTGCCAGCAGTTTAATAGCGGGAGTGAACAATGAGCAGTTCTTC. Its translation: CASSLIAGVNNEQFF.

V is TRBV5-6 and J is TRBJ1-1, with 7 bases aligning to TRBD1. This CDR3 region has 17 residues. The germline V gene encodes CDR1 SGHDT and CDR2 YYEEEE. Trimming took 0 bases from V and 1 from J; bases not matched to a gene: 9. The CDR3 nucleotides are TGTGCCAGCAGCTTGGGGGTAAGACAGGGATGGAACACTGAAGCTTTCTTT. This encodes CASSLGVRQGWNTEAFF. The full variable domain, with the rest looked up from reference TRBV5-6 and TRBJ1-1, is DAGVTQSPTHLIKTRGQQVTLRCSPKSGHDTVSWYQQALGQGPQFIFQYYEEEERQRGNFPDRFSGHQFPNYSSELNVNALLLGDSALYLCASSLGVRQGWNTEAFFGQGTRLTVV.

The chain employs TRBV2 and TRBJ1-2; 7 bases agree with TRBD1. The CDR3 sequence is 14 residues long. Trimming took 7 bases from V and 4 from J; bases not matched to a gene: 9. CDR1 is SNHLY and CDR2 is FYNNEI in the germline V gene. The CDR3 DNA follows: TGTGCCAGCACCATTTTCCGGGACAGCTATGGCTACACCTTC. Its translation is CASTIFRDSYGYTF.

This clone was seen a few times. V gene TRBV5-5 combines with J gene TRBJ2-7; D perhaps matches TRBD1 (5 bases). The CDR3 is 13 residues long. The V and J ends lost 2 bases and 1 base respectively, with 7 bases between them. In germline, CDR1 is SGHKS, CDR2 YYEKEE (reference sequence). The DNA for the CDR3 is TGTGCCAGCAGCTTTCCAGGGTCCTACGAGCAGTACTTC. It codes for CASSFPGSYEQYF.

This chain uses TRBV4-1 with TRBJ2-2, with 10 bases matching TRBD1. J was trimmed by 8 bases and V by 7 bases; bases with no gene match: 4. There are 13 residues in the CDR3. CDR1 and CDR2 (germline): MGHRA, YSYEKL. CDR3 sequence (DNA): TGCGCCAGCACCCGACAGGGGGCAGGGGAGCTGTTTTTT. This translates into CASTRQGAGELFF.

This chain joins TRBV7-9 and TRBJ2-5; D remains ambiguous. V shed 5 bases and J shed 1 base, with 11 bases lying between them. CDR3 size: 14 residues. Per the germline V gene, CDR1 is SEHNR and CDR2 is FQNEAQ (reference sequence). The CDR3 region is CASSPTDRQETQYF. Here the CDR3 DNA reads TGTGCCAGCAGCCCTACGGACCGCCAAGAGACCCAGTACTTC.

This chain joins TRBV25-1 and TRBJ2-5, with 8 nucleotides matching TRBD2. This CDR3 is 15 amino acids long. CDR1 MGHDK and CDR2 SYGVNS come from the germline V gene. The junction had 8 bases not matched to a gene; V was cut back by 4 bases and J by 4 bases. CDR3 loop: CASSGSSGSRETQYF. The CDR3 DNA reads TGTGCCAGCAGTGGGTCTAGCGGGTCCCGAGAGACCCAGTACTTC.

In its sample, this clone was seen a few times. This chain links TRBV1 with TRBJ2-3; the table's D call TRBD2 went unverified against the DNA. TRBV1 is designated a pseudogene. The CDR3 has 19 residues. CDR3 residues: CTSSQDWKIAGTHTDTQYF. The CDR3, as DNA: TGCACCAGCAGCCAAGATTGGAAAATAGCGGGGACCCACACAGATACGCAGTATTTT.

CDR3 in amino acids: CASRMRTRTDTQYF. CDR3 nucleotide sequence: TGTGCCAGCAGAATGAGGACTCGCACAGATACGCAGTATTTT. The J gene is TRBJ2-3, the V gene TRBV6-1, with D perhaps TRBD2 (5 bases). Germline V gene lookup returns CDR1 MNHNS and CDR2 SASEGT. The CDR3 is made up of 14 amino acids. V was trimmed by 6 bases and J by 1 base, leaving 11 bases between them.

This clone was seen a handful of times. Within the sample, other DNA sequences also encode this same CDR3. J is TRBJ2-1 and V is TRBV7-2; D is undetermined. The CDR3 sequence is 13 residues long. Germline V lookup: CDR1 SGHTA, CDR2 FQGNSA. The germline V and J ends were trimmed by 1 base and 5 bases, with 6 bases remaining between them. As DNA, the CDR3 is TGTGCCAGCAGCTTAGGGCAGAACAATGAGCAGTTCTTC. Translation gives CASSLGQNNEQFF.

This sequence joins TRBV18 and TRBJ2-5, with D possibly TRBD1 on 5 matching bases. CDR1 and CDR2 from the germline V gene are KGHSH and LQKENI. The CDR3 extends over 14 amino acids. V lost 5 bases and J 0 bases, leaving 10 bases between the germline ends. The CDR3 nucleotides read TGTGCCAGCTCATTAAACAGGAACCAAGAGACCCAGTACTTC. The encoded protein is CASSLNRNQETQYF.

The chain is built from TRBV6-6 and TRBJ2-7, with 8 bases that match TRBD2. This CDR3 region has 15 residues. CDR1 is MNHNY and CDR2 is SVGAGI in the germline V gene (reference sequence). Unmatched junction bases numbered 8, after V lost 6 bases and J lost 1 base. In DNA form, the CDR3 reads TGTGCCAGCAGCCCAAGGACTAGCCTTTCCTACGAGCAGTACTTC. Translation gives CASSPRTSLSYEQYF.

The sample holds a few counts of this clone. This chain joins TRBV19 and TRBJ2-2, with D possibly being TRBD1 or TRBD2 (6 bases each). V gave up 4 bases and J gave up 6 bases, with 15 bases separating them. Germline V gene lookup returns CDR1 LNHDA and CDR2 SQIVND (reference sequence). This CDR3 contains 15 residues. Here the CDR3 DNA reads TGTGCCAGTAGTAGCGGGGCAGGGGTAGCCGGGGAGCTGTTTTTT. It specifies CASSSGAGVAGELFF.

This clone occurred many times. The chain is built from TRBV5-1 and TRBJ2-3; 7 bases are shared with TRBD1. Germline loops: CDR1 SGHRS, CDR2 YFSETQ. This CDR3 comprises 15 residues. V dropped 2 bases and J dropped 8; count of bases not matched to a gene: 11. DNA of the CDR3: TGCGCCAGCAGCTTAAGAGGACAGGAGTACGGTACGCAGTATTTT. It codes for CASSLRGQEYGTQYF.

This clone was counted between two and nine times. The chain has TRBV28 and TRBJ2-7, with D hard to call. CDR3 size: 11 residues. Trimming took off 7 bases at V and 5 bases at J, with 9 bases between the two ends. Germline V gene sequence: CDR1 MDHEN, CDR2 SYDVKM. The CDR3 sequence is CASKRRDEQYF. For the CDR3, the DNA is TGTGCCAGCAAAAGGCGTGACGAGCAGTACTTC.

As for this clone: A much larger clone lies a single base off, so this may be a read error. Within the sample, other DNA sequences also encode this same CDR3. This rearrangement joins TRBV29-1 to TRBJ2-2; TRBD2 might be the D (7 bases). The germline gives CDR1 SQVTM, CDR2 ANQGSEA. This CDR3 region has 13 residues. Between the trimmed V and J ends, which lost 4 bases and 3 bases, there was a span of 9 bases. CDR3 nucleotide sequence: TGCAGCGTTGGGCGGGGGCACACCGGGGAGCTGTTTTTT. This sequence encodes CSVGRGHTGELFF.

The J gene is TRBJ2-5, the V gene TRBV10-3; tentative D call: TRBD2 (6 bases). Per germline, CDR1 ENHRY and CDR2 SYGVKD. The CDR3 extends over 19 amino acids. V was pared by 0 bases and J by 2 bases, with 22 bases between. The CDR3 coding sequence is TGTGCCATCAGTGAGTCGATTGTTCGGGGACTCGGAGTTCAAGAGACCCAGTACTTC. Translated, it gives CAISESIVRGLGVQETQYF.

The V call is TRBV7-2, the J call TRBJ2-7; D gene unclear. CDR1 and CDR2 from the germline V gene are SGHTA and FQGNSA. The CDR3 extends over 14 amino acids. The V gene lost 5 bases and the J gene lost 3 bases, with 14 bases spanning the gap. CDR3 in amino acids: CASSPGRKYYEQYF. The CDR3 DNA is TGTGCCAGCAGCCCCGGACGGAAGTACTACGAGCAGTACTTC. The variable domain in full, with the rest retrieved from reference TRBV7-2 and TRBJ2-7, is GAGVSQSPSNKVTEKGKDVELRCDPISGHTALYWYRQSLGQGLEFLIYFQGNSAPDKSGLPSDRFSAERTGGSVSTLTIQRTQQEDSAVYLCASSPGRKYYEQYFGPGTRLTVT.

This clone was picked up one time. The likely explanation is a read error, given a far larger clone one base away. This CDR3 is also generated by other DNA sequences in the sample. In DNA form, the CDR3 reads TGCAGCGTGGAAGAGGCTAGCGGGGCCTCCTACGAGCAGTACTTC. This translates into CSVEEASGASYEQYF. The chain links TRBV29-1 to TRBJ2-7; 9 nucleotides align to TRBD2. CDR1 and CDR2 from the germline V gene are SQVTM and ANQGSEA. The CDR3 extends over 15 amino acids.